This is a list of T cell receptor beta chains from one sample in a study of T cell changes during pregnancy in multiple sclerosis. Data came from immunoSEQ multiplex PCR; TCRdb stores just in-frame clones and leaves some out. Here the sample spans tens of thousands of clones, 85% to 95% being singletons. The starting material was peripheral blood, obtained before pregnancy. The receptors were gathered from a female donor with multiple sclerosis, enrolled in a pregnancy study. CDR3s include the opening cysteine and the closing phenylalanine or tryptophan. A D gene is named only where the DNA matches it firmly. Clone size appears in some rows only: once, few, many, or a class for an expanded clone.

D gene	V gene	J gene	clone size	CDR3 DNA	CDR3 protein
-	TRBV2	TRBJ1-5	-	TGTGCCAGCAGGGAGGTTAGCAATCAGCCCCAGCATTTT	CASREVSNQPQHF
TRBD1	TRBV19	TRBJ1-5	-	TGTGCCAGTAGTCTCCGGGACAGGGGCCTTCAGCCCCAGCATTTT	CASSLRDRGLQPQHF
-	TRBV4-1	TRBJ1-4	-	TGCGCCAGCAGCCAGAGTCTTCTAACGTCGGCTAATGAAAAACTGTTTTTT	CASSQSLLTSANEKLFF
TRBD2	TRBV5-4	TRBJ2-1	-	TGTGCCAGCAGCTTTGGGGGAGGGCCGGAAGATGAGCAGTTCTTC	CASSFGGGPEDEQFF
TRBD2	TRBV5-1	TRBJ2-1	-	TGCGCCAGCACCCCTCAGCGGGAAGTCGGTGAGCAGTTCTTC	CASTPQREVGEQFF
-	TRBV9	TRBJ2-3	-	TGTGCCAGCAGCTTTAGTGCAGATACGCAGTATTTT	CASSFSADTQYF
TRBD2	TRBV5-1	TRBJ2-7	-	TGCGCCAGCAGCTTGGCCGTGGCGGGAGTGAGCGAGCAGTACTTC	CASSLAVAGVSEQYF
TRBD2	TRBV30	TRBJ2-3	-	TGTGCCTGGAGTGTACTAGCGGGAGGGGGGGGAGATACGCAGTATTTT	CAWSVLAGGGGDTQYF
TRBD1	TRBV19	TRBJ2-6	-	TGTGCCAGTAGTAAGATCACAGGGGGTGGAACTGGGGCCAACGTCCTGACTTTC	CASSKITGGGTGANVLTF
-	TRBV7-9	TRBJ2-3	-	TGTGCCAGCAGCTCCCCTAGCACAGATACGCAGTATTTT	CASSSPSTDTQYF
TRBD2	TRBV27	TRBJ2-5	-	TGTGCCAGCAGTTTAGGGGGACTAGTAGGAGAGACCCAGTACTTC	CASSLGGLVGETQYF
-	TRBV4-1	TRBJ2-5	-	TGCGCCAGCAGCCAAGAAGGAGGGGTCGGAGAGACCCAGTACTTC	CASSQEGGVGETQYF
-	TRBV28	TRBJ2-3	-	TGTGCCAGCAGTTTAATAGGGGCTAGCACAGATACGCAGTATTTT	CASSLIGASTDTQYF
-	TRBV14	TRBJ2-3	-	TGTGCCAGCAGCCAACTAACGCGGAGCACAGATACGCAGTATTTT	CASSQLTRSTDTQYF
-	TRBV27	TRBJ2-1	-	TGTGCCAGCAGTTCCACAGGTCCCTATTACAATGAGCAGTTCTTC	CASSSTGPYYNEQFF
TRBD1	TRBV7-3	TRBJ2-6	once	TGTGCCAGCAGCTTACGGCAGGGGGCTAGGTCTGGGGCCAACGTCCTGACTTTC	CASSLRQGARSGANVLTF
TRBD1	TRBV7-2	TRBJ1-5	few	TGTGCCAGCAGCTCCACCGGGACAGGGATCCAGCCCCAGCATTTT	CASSSTGTGIQPQHF
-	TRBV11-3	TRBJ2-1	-	TGTGCCAGCAGCTTAGCCAGCTCCTACAATGAGCAGTTCTTC	CASSLASSYNEQFF
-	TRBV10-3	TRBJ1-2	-	TGTGCCATCAGTGCCCGGGATTCCGCGGTTGAGGGCTACACCTTC	CAISARDSAVEGYTF